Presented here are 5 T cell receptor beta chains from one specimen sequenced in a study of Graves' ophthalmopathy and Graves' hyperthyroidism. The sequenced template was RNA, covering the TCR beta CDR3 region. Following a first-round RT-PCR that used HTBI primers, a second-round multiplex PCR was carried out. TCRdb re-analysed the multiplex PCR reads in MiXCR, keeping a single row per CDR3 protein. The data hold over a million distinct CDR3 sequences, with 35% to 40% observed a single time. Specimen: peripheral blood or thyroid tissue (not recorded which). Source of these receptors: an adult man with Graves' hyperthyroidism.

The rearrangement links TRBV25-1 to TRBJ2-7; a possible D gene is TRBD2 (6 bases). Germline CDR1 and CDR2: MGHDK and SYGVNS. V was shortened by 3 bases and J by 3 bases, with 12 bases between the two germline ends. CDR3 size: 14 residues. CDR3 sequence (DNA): TGTGCCAGCAGTGATGGGGGGTTAGTCTACGAGCAGTACTTC. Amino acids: CASSDGGLVYEQYF.

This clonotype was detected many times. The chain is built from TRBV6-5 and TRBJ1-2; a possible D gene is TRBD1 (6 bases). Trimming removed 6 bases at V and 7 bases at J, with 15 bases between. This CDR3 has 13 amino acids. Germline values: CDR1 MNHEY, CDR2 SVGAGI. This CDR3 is CASSPSSGVGYTF. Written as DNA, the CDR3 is TGTGCCAGCAGCCCCTCCTCAGGGGTTGGCTACACCTTC.

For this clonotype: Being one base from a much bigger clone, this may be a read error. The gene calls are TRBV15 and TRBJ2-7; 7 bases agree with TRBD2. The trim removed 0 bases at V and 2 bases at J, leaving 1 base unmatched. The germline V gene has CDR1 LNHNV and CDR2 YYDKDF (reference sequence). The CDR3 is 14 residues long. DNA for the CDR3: TGTGCCACCAGCAGAGACCTAGCGGCCTACGAGCAGTACTTC. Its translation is CATSRDLAAYEQYF. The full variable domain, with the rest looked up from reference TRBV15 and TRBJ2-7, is DAMVIQNPRYQVTQFGKPVTLSCSQTLNHNVMYWYQQKSSQAPKLLFHYYDKDFNNEADTPDNFQSRRPNTSFCFLDIRSPGLGDTAMYLCATSRDLAAYEQYFGPGTRLTVT.

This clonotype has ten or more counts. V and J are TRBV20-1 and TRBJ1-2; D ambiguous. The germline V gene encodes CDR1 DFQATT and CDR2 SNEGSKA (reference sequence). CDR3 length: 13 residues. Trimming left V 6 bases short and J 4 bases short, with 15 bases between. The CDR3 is CSAIMPGRYGYTF. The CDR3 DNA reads TGCAGTGCCATTATGCCTGGACGCTATGGCTACACCTTC.

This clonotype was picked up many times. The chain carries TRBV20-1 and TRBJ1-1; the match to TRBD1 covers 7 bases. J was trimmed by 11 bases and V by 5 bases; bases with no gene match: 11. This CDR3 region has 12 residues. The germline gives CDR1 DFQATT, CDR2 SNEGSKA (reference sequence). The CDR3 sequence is CSAPIPGTVAFF. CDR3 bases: TGCAGTGCTCCAATCCCCGGGACAGTGGCTTTCTTT.